This T cell receptor (beta chain) comes out of a study of identical twins. Study-level points and caveats: Abundant beta clonotypes from cord blood bore fewer insertions; memory repertoires lacked this pattern.

Template switching (which added a universal primer site) was used, and cDNA carried unique molecular identifiers. One entry per CDR3 protein, called by TCRdb with MiXCR from the 5' RACE reads. This sample carries nearly 900,000 distinct CDR3 sequences, 9% to 15% of them seen once, and the ten largest clones take around 1.5%. Concerning this clonotype: Its antigen is not identified.

This same sample was also part of a study on yellow fever vaccine responses in identical twins. This second study says: Twin vaccine T cell responses reportedly seemed partly convergent, partly personalized.

The TCR comes from a woman aged 18-29 years in good health. Material: PBMCs.

The CDR3 is CASGPRGGTQYF. For the CDR3, the DNA is TGCGCCAGCGGTCCTAGAGGGGGGACCCAGTACTTC. The chain employs TRBV4-1 and TRBJ2-5; TRBD1 might be the D (6 bases). CDR3 length: 12 residues. V was trimmed by 8 bases and J by 7 bases, leaving 14 bases between them. In germline, CDR1 is MGHRA, CDR2 YSYEKL.